The source of this T cell receptor beta chain is a study of cytomegalovirus exposure and HLA in healthy donors. The study, taken as a whole, reports: Certain indistinguishable V segments, among them TRBV6-2 and TRBV6-3, were excluded. When the data were analyzed later, several of the most significant clusters appeared to be linked to common viral pathogens. Most TCR sequences were seen very rarely across donors, but some public TCRs occurred in many. Follow-up analysis later connected one missense variant in DCLRE1C with trimming of TCR beta V- and J-genes.

PCR used 60 Vbeta primers and 13 Jbeta primers. Profiling relied on immunoSEQ multiplex PCR, and the TCRdb table lists in-frame clones only, not all of them. The sample records approximately 190,000 clones, over 60% being singletons. This clone was seen a few times. Its antigen is unidentified. The trim removed 5 bases at V and 3 bases at J, leaving 7 bases unmatched. Germline-derived CDR1 and CDR2 are MNHEY and SVGAGI. CDR3 length: 15 residues. The sample comprised PBMCs. The TCR comes from a woman aged 30 to 39 in good health and CMV-seropositive. The chain joins TRBV6-5 to TRBJ2-7; 10 bases match TRBD1. In DNA, the CDR3 is TGTGCCAGCAGTGGCTCCGGGACAGGGGTCTACGAGCAGTACTTC. Translation: CASSGSGTGVYEQYF.